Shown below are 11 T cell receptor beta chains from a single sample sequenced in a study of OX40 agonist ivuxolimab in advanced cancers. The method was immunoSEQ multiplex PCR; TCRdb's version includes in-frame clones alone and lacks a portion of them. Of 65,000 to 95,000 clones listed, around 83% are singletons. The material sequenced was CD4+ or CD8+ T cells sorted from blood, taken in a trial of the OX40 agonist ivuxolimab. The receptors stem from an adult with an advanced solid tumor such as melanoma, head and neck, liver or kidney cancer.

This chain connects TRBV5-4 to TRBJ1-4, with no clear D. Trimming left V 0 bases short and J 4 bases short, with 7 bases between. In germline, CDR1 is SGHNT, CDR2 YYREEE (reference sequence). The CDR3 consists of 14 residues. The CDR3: CASSLGLSNEKLFF. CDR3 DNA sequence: TGTGCCAGCAGCTTGGGGCTAAGTAATGAAAAACTGTTTTTT.

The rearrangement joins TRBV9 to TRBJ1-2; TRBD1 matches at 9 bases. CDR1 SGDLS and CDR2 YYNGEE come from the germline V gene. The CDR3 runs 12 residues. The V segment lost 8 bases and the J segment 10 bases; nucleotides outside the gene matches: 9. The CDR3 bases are TGTGCCAGTACCGGGACAGGGAACGTCTACACCTTC. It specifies CASTGTGNVYTF.

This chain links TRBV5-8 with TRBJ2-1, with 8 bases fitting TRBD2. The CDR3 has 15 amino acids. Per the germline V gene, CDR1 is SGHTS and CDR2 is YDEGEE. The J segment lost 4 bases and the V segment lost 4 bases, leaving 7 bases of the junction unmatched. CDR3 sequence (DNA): TGTGCCAGCAGCCTCGGGACTAGTGGGTACAATGAGCAGTTCTTC. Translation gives CASSLGTSGYNEQFF. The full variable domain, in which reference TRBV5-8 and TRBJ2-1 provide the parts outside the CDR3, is EAGVTQSPTHLIKTRGQQATLRCSPISGHTSVYWYQQALGLGLQFLLWYDEGEERNRGNFPPRFSGRQFPNYSSELNVNALELEDSALYLCASSLGTSGYNEQFFGPGTRLTVL.

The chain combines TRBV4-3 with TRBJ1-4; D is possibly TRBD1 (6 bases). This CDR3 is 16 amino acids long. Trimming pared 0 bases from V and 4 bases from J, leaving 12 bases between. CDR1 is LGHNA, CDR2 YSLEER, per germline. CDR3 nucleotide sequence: TGCGCCAGCAGCCAAGAAGCGGGGGGCAGTAATGAAAAACTGTTTTTT. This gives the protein CASSQEAGGSNEKLFF.

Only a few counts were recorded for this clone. The CDR3 sequence is CASRAGTGAGYTF. In nucleotides, the CDR3 is TGTGCCAGCAGGGCCGGGACAGGGGCAGGCTACACCTTC. The chain is built from TRBV2 and TRBJ1-2, with 10 bases identical to TRBD1. V lost 6 bases, J lost 8 bases, and 6 bases stayed unmatched. CDR1 and CDR2 from the germline V gene are SNHLY and FYNNEI. The CDR3 has 13 amino acids.

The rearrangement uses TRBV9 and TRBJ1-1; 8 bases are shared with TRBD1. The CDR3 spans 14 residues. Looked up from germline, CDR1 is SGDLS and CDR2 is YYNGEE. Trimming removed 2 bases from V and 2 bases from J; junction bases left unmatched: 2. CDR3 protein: CASSVQGANTEAFF. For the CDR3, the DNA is TGTGCCAGCAGCGTCCAGGGGGCAAACACTGAAGCTTTCTTT.

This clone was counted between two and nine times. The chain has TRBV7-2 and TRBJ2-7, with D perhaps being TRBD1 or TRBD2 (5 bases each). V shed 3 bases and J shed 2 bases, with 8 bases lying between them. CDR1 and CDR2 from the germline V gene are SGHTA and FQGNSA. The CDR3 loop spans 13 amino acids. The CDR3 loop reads CASSLSGPYEQYF. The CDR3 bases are TGTGCCAGCAGCTTGTCGGGGCCCTACGAGCAGTACTTC.

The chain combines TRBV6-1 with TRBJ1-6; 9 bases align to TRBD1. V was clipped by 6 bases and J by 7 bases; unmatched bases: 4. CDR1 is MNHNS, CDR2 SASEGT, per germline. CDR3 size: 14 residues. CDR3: CASRPGTGNSPLHF. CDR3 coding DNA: TGTGCCAGCAGACCCGGGACAGGGAATTCACCCCTCCACTTT.

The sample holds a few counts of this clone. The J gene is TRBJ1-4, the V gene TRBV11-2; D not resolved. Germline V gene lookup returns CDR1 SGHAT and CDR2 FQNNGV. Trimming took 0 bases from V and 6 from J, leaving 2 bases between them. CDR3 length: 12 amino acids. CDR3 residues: CASSLDYEKLFF. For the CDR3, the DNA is TGTGCCAGCAGCTTAGATTATGAAAAACTGTTTTTT. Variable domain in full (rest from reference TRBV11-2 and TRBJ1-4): EAGVAQSPRYKIIEKRQSVAFWCNPISGHATLYWYQQILGQGPKLLIQFQNNGVVDDSQLPKDRFSAERLKGVDSTLKIQPAKLEDSAVYLCASSLDYEKLFFGSGTQLSVL.

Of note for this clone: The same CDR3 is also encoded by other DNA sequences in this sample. CDR3 DNA: TGTGCCAGCAGTTACTCGAGAGGGGGAGATTCACCCCTCCACTTT. It codes for CASSYSRGGDSPLHF. The chain couples TRBV6-5 to TRBJ1-6; TRBD1 might be the D (6 bases). The V gene's germline CDR1 is MNHEY and CDR2 SVGAGI. V was trimmed by 0 bases and J by 8 bases, leaving 11 bases between them. CDR3 length equals 15 residues.

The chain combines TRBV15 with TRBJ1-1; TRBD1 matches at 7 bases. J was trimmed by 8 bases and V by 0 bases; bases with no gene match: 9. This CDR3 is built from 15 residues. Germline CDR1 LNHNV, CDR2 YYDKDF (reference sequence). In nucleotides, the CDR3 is TGTGCCACCAGCAGAGACATCGGGACAGAAAACGAAGCTTTCTTT. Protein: CATSRDIGTENEAFF.